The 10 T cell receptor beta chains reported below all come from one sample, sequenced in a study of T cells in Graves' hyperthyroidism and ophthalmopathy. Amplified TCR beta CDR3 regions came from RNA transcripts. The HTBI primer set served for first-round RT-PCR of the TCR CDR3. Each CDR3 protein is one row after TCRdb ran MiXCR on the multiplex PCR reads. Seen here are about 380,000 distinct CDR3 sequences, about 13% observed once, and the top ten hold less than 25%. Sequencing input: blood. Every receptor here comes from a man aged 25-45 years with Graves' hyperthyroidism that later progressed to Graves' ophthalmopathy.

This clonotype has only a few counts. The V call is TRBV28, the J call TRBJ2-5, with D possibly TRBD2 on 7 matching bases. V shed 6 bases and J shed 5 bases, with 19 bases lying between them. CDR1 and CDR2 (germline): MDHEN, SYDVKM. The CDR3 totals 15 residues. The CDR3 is CASSLHGGAQETQYF. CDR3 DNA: TGTGCCAGCAGCTTACATGGGGGGGCCCAGGAGACCCAGTACTTC.

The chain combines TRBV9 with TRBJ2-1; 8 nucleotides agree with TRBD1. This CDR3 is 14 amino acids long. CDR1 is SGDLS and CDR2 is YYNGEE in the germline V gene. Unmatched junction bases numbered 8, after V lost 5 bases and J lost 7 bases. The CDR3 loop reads CASRGTGPGNEQFF. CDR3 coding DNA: TGTGCCAGCAGGGGGACAGGCCCTGGAAATGAGCAGTTCTTC.

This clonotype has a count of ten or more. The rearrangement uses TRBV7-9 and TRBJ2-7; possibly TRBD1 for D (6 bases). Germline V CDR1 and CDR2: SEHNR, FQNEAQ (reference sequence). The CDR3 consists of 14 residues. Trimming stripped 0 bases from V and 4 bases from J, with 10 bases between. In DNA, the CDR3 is TGTGCCAGCAGCTTAGCGGGGGCCGGTTACGAGCAGTACTTC. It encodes CASSLAGAGYEQYF. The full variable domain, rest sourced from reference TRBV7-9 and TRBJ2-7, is DTGVSQNPRHKITKRGQNVTFRCDPISEHNRLYWYRQTLGQGPEFLTYFQNEAQLEKSRLLSDRFSAERPKGSFSTLEIQRTEQGDSAMYLCASSLAGAGYEQYFGPGTRLTVT.

The CDR3 region has the DNA TGTGCCATCAGTGAGAGGGCGGGAGCTGGGGCCAACGTCCTGACTTTC. Translating gives CAISERAGAGANVLTF. This sequence joins TRBV10-3 and TRBJ2-6, with TRBD2 identical over 7 bases. CDR3 length: 16 amino acids. Per the germline V gene, CDR1 is ENHRY and CDR2 is SYGVKD. The ends lost 2 bases at V and 2 bases at J; junction bases unmatched: 3.

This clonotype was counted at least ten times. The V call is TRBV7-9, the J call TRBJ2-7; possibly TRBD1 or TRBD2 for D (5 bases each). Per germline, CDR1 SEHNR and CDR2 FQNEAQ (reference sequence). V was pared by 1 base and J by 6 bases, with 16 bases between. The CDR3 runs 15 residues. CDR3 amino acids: CASSLGGHGAREQYF. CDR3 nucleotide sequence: TGTGCCAGCAGCTTAGGGGGTCACGGGGCGCGCGAGCAGTACTTC.

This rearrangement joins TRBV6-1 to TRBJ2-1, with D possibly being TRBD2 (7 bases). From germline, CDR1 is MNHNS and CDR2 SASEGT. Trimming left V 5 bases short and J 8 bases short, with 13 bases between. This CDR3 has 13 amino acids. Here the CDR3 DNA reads TGTGCCAGCAGTTATAAGGGGGGGCATGAGCAGTTCTTC. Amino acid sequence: CASSYKGGHEQFF.

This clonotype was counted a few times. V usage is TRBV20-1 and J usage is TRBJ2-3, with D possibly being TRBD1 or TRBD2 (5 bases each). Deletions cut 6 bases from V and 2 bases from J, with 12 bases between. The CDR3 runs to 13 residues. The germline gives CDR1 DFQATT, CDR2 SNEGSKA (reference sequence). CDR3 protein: CSAPGPHTDTQYF. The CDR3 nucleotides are TGCAGTGCCCCGGGACCTCACACAGATACGCAGTATTTT.

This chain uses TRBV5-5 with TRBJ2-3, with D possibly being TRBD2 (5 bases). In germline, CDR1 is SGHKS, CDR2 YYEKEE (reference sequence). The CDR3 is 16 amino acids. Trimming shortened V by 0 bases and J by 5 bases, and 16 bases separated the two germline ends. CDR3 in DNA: TGTGCCAGCAGCTTGGGGTCGGGGTTCAGTGGAGATACGCAGTATTTT. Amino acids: CASSLGSGFSGDTQYF.

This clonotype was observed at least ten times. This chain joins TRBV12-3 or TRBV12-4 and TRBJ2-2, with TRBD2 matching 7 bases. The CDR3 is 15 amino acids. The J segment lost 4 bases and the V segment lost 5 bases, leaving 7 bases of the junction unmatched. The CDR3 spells CASSPIAGPTGELFF. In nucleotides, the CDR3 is TGTGCCAGCAGTCCTATAGCGGGTCCCACCGGGGAGCTGTTTTTT.

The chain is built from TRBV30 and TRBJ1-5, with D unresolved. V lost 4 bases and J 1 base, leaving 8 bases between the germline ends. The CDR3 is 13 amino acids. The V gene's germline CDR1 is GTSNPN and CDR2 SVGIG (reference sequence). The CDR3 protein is CAWTLHSNQPQHF. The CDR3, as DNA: TGTGCCTGGACCTTACACAGCAATCAGCCCCAGCATTTT.